The clone carrying this TCR beta chain was found a few times. This sample stems from a study of Graves' ophthalmopathy and Graves' hyperthyroidism. RNA transcripts were the source from which TCR beta CDR3 regions were amplified. HTBI primers were employed in first-round RT-PCR, then a second-round multiplex PCR followed. TCRdb processed the multiplex PCR reads anew with MiXCR; each CDR3 protein has one entry. The table records almost 750,000 distinct CDR3 sequences, roughly 41% of them present only once. This CDR3 spans 14 amino acids. Germline V gives CDR1 LNHDA, CDR2 SQIVND (reference sequence). Trimming shortened V by 4 bases and J by 1 base, and 10 bases separated the two germline ends.

The genes are TRBV19 and TRBJ1-1; D is possibly TRBD1 (5 bases). The receptor's source is an adult man with Graves' ophthalmopathy. Sequences were obtained from peripheral blood. This CDR3 is CASSNLGGNTEAFF. In DNA form, the CDR3 reads TGTGCCAGTAGTAACCTCGGGGGGAACACTGAAGCTTTCTTT.